This T cell receptor beta chain emerged from a study of blood T cell repertoires in COVID-19. On the study more broadly: The United States, Italy and Spain were the sources of the acute and convalescent COVID-19 samples. From T cells, B-cell-depleted T cells, or PBMCs came the material, which was cDNA or gDNA.

This clone occurred a few times. Seattle-derived patients entered the study during active infection and were followed longitudinally. Trimming cost V 3 bases and J 6 bases, with 9 bases left between them. This CDR3 has 12 amino acids. From germline, CDR1 is SGHNT and CDR2 YYREEE (reference sequence). Using immunoSEQ multiplex PCR, the repertoire was profiled, and TCRdb retains in-frame clones only, with some absent. The table shows 150,000 to 200,000 clones, with approximately 85% occurring only once. The V call is TRBV5-4, the J call TRBJ1-2, with a tentative D call TRBD1 (6 bases). The source material was peripheral blood. The TCR comes from an elderly woman with COVID-19, enrolled during active disease. CDR3 protein: CASSSQGHGYTF. The CDR3 DNA sequence: TGTGCCAGCAGCTCACAGGGCCATGGCTACACCTTC.